This TCR beta chain was recorded in a study of CD8 T cells in ankylosing spondylitis. Study observations and caveats: Blood from ankylosing spondylitis patients appeared to carry a characteristic roughly eight-variant TCR beta motif.

To note about this clonotype: As yet, its antigen is unknown.

One entry per CDR3 protein, called by TCRdb with MiXCR from the 5' RACE reads. Of under 950,000 distinct CDR3 sequences in the sample, 15% to 20% are singletons; the top ten hold about 20%. Germline CDR1 LNHNV, CDR2 YYDKDF (reference sequence). Trimming cost V 2 bases and J 1 base, with 11 bases left between them. The length of the CDR3 is 15 residues. V is TRBV15 and J is TRBJ2-5, with TRBD1 as a possible D gene (5 bases). The sequenced sample was blood, either unsorted or a sorted T cell fraction (not recorded which). The receptor was isolated from a male donor with ankylosing spondylitis. CDR3 sequence: CATSRRTRGQETQYF. The CDR3 DNA sequence: TGTGCCACCAGCAGACGGACACGCGGCCAAGAGACCCAGTACTTC.